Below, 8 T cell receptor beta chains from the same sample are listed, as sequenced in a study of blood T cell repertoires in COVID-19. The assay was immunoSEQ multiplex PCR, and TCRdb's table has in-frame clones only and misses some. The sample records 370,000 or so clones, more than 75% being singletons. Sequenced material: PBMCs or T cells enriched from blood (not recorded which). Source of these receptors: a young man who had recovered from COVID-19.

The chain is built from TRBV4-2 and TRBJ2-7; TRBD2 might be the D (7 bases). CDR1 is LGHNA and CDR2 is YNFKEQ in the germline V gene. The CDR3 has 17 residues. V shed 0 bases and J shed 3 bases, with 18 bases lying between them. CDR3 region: CASSQDGYGGANYEQYF. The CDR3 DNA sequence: TGTGCCAGCAGCCAAGACGGGTATGGGGGGGCCAACTACGAGCAGTACTTC.

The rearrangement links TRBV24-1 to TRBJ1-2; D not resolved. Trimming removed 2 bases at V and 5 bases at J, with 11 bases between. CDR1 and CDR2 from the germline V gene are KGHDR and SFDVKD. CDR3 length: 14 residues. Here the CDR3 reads CATSDSGRTYGYTF. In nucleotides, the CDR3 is TGTGCCACCAGTGATTCCGGCCGGACTTATGGCTACACCTTC.

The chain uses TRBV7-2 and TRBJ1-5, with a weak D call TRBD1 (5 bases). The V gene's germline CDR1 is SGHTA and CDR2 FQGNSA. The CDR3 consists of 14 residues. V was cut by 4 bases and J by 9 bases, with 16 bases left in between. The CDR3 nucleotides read TGTGCCAGCAGCTCTGGGGCCCTCGGGGGGCCCCAGCATTTT. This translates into CASSSGALGGPQHF.

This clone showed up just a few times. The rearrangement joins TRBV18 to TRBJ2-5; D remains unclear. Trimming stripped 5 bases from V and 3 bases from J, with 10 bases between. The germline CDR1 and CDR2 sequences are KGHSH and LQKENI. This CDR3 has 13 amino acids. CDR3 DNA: TGTGCCAGCTCAGCTAACAGTGAAGAGACCCAGTACTTC. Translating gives CASSANSEETQYF.

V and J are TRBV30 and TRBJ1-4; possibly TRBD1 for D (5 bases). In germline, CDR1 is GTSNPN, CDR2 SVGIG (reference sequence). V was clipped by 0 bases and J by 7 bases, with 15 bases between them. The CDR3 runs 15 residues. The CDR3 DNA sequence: TGTGCCTGGAGTGTAGGGACTCTCCCTTCTGAAAAACTGTTTTTT. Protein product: CAWSVGTLPSEKLFF.

CDR3 coding DNA: TGTGCCAGCAGTTACACGGACAGTACCTATGGCTACACCTTC. Protein: CASSYTDSTYGYTF. The gene calls are TRBV6-5 and TRBJ1-2; TRBD1 might be the D (6 bases). Trimming cost V 2 bases and J 4 bases, with 11 bases left between them. The CDR3 sequence is 14 residues long. Per germline, CDR1 MNHEY and CDR2 SVGAGI.

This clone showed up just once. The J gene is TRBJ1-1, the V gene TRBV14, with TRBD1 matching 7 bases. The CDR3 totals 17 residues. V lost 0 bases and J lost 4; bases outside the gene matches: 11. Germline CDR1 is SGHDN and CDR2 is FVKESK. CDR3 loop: CASSQDFAGGGITEAFF. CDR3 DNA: TGTGCCAGCAGCCAAGATTTTGCAGGGGGTGGGATCACTGAAGCTTTCTTT.

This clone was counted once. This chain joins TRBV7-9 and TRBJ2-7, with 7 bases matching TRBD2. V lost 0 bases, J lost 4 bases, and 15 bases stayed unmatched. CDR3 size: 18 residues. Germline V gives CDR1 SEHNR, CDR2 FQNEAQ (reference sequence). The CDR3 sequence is CASSLALRQNGGLYEQYF. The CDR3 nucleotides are TGTGCCAGCAGCTTAGCCCTACGACAAAACGGGGGGTTGTACGAGCAGTACTTC.